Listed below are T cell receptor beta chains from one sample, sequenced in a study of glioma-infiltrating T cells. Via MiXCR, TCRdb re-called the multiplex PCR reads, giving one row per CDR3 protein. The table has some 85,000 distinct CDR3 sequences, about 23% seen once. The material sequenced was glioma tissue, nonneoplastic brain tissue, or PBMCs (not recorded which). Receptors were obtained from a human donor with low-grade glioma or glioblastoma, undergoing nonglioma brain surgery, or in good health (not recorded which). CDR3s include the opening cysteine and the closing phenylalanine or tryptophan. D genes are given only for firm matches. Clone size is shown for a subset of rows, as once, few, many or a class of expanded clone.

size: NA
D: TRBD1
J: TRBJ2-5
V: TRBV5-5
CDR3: CASSLGGGQGAVTQYF
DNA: TGTGCCAGCAGCCTTGGGGGCGGCCAGGGGGCCGTGACCCAGTACTTC

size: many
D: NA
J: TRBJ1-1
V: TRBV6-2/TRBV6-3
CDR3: CASSTNRQDGTEAFF
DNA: TGTGCCAGCAGTACGAACCGTCAGGACGGCACTGAAGCTTTCTTT

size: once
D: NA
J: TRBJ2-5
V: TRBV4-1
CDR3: CASSQDQVRGAKETQYF
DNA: TGCGCCAGCAGCCAAGACCAGGTTCGGGGAGCTAAAGAGACCCAGTACTTC

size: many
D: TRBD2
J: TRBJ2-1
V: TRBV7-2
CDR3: CASSLALRTSEQFF
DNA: TGTGCCAGCAGCTTAGCGCTAAGGACTAGCGAGCAGTTCTTC

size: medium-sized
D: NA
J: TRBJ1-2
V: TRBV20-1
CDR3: CSANAATYGYTF
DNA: TGCAGTGCAAACGCCGCTACCTATGGCTACACCTTC

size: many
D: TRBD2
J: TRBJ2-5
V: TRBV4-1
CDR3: CASSQALGASGKETQYF
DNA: TGCGCCAGCAGCCAAGCTCTCGGGGCTAGCGGGAAAGAGACCCAGTACTTC

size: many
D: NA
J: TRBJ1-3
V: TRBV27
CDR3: CASSLFSGNTIYF
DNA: TGTGCCAGCAGTTTATTCTCTGGAAACACCATATATTTT

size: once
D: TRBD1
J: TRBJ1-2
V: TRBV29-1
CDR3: CSATGTGGRSNYGYTF
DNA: TGCAGCGCAACCGGGACAGGGGGCCGCTCTAACTATGGCTACACCTTC

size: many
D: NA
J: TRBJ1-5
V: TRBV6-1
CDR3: CASSSYYSNQPQHF
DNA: TGTGCCAGCAGTTCATACTATAGCAATCAGCCCCAGCATTTT

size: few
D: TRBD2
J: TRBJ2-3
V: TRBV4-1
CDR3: CASSHDTSGVTDTQYF
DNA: TGCGCCAGCAGCCATGATACTAGCGGGGTCACAGATACGCAGTATTTT

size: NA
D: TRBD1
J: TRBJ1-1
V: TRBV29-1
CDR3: CSAGQANTEAFF
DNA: TGCAGCGCGGGACAGGCGAACACTGAAGCTTTCTTT

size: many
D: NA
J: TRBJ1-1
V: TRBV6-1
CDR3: CASSTEIYTEAFF
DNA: TGTGCCAGCAGTACAGAAATTTACACTGAAGCTTTCTTT

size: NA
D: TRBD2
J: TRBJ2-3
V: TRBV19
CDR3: CASSTRGGGLLDTQYF
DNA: TGTGCCAGTAGTACCCGCGGGGGGGGACTACTAGATACGCAGTATTTT

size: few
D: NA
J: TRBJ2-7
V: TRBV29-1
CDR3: CSVQTATSEQYF
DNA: TGCAGCGTTCAGACAGCCACCTCCGAGCAGTACTTC

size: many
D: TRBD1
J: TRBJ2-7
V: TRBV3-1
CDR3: CASSKGASGSYEQYF
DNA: TGTGCCAGCAGCAAGGGGGCATCGGGGTCCTACGAGCAGTACTTC

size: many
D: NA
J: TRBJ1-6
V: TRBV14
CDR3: CASSRGPLYNSPLHF
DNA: TGTGCCAGCAGCAGAGGACCCCTCTATAATTCACCCCTCCACTTT

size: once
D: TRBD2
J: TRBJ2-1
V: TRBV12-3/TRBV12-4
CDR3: CASRSTSEAYNEQFF
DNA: TGTGCCAGCAGGTCGACTAGCGAGGCCTACAATGAGCAGTTCTTC

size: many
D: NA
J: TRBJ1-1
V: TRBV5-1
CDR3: CASSLETNTEAFF
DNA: TGCGCCAGCAGCTTGGAGACGAACACTGAAGCTTTCTTT

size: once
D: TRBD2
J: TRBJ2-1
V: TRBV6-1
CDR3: CASSGTGGPYNEQFF
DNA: TGTGCCAGCAGTGGGACGGGAGGGCCCTACAATGAGCAGTTCTTC

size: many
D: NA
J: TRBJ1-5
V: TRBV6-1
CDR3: CASSLLGQGGSNQPQHF
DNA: TGTGCCAGCAGCCTACTGGGGCAGGGAGGGAGCAATCAGCCCCAGCATTTT

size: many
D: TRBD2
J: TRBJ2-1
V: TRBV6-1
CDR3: CASSYQAGGHSYNEQFF
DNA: TGTGCCAGCAGTTATCAAGCGGGAGGGCACTCCTACAATGAGCAGTTCTTC

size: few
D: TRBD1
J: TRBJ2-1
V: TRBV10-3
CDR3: CAISETTGVQQFF
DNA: TGTGCCATCAGTGAGACGACAGGGGTTCAGCAGTTCTTC

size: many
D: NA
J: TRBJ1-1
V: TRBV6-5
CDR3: CASSYSPWNTEAFF
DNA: TGTGCCAGCAGTTACTCCCCCTGGAACACTGAAGCTTTCTTT

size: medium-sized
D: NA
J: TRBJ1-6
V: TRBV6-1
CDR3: CASRQGYSPLHF
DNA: TGTGCCAGCAGACAGGGCTATTCACCCCTCCACTTT

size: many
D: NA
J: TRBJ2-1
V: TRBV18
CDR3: CASSEGQGSWDEQFF
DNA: TGTGCCAGCTCCGAGGGTCAGGGGAGTTGGGATGAGCAGTTCTTC

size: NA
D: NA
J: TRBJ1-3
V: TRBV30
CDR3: CAWSVSSSGNTIYF
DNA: TGTGCCTGGAGTGTATCCAGCTCTGGAAACACCATATATTTT

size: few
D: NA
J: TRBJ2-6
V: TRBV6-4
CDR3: CASSEGQGSGANVLTF
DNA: TGTGCCAGCAGTGAGGGACAAGGCTCTGGGGCCAACGTCCTGACTTTC

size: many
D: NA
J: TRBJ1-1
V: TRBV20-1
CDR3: CSARAGATEAFF
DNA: TGCAGTGCTAGAGCGGGGGCCACTGAAGCTTTCTTT

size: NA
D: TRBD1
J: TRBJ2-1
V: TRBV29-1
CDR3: CSVDPTGLNEQFF
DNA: TGCAGCGTTGACCCGACAGGGCTCAATGAGCAGTTCTTC

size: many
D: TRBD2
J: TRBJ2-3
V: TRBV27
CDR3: CASSPLAGVTDTQYF
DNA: TGTGCCAGCAGCCCCTTAGCGGGGGTAACAGATACGCAGTATTTT

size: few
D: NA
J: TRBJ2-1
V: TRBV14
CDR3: CASRSDGYRGNEQFF
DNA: TGTGCCAGCAGGAGTGACGGGTATAGGGGCAATGAGCAGTTCTTC

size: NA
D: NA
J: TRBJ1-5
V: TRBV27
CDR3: CASSLGSGAMQRRHF
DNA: TGTGCCAGCAGTTTAGGTTCAGGGGCGATGCAGCGCCGGCATTTT

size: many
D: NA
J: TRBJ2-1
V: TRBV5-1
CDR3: CASSLAVISGNEQFF
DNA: TGCGCCAGCAGCTTGGCCGTGATTAGTGGCAATGAGCAGTTCTTC

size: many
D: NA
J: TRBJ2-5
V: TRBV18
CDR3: CASSPPRTQETQYF
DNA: TGTGCCAGCTCACCACCTAGGACCCAAGAGACCCAGTACTTC

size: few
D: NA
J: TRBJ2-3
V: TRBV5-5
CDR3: CASSPVTDTQYF
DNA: TGTGCCAGCAGCCCAGTCACAGATACGCAGTATTTT

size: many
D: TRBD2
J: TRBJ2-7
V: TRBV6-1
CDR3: CASSEVGAGGKYEQYF
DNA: TGTGCCAGCAGTGAAGTAGGTGCGGGGGGGAAGTACGAGCAGTACTTC

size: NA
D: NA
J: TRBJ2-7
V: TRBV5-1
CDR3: CASSLGTNSYEQYF
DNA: TGCGCCAGCAGCTTGGGAACAAACTCCTACGAGCAGTACTTC

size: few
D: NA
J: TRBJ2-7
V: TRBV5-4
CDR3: CASSSTDTYEQYF
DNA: TGTGCCAGCAGCTCTACAGATACCTACGAGCAGTACTTC